The entry below describes one T cell receptor beta chain. The CDR3 runs 17 residues. This entry comes from a study of blood T cell repertoires in COVID-19. Study-level background: Sources were T cells, B-cell-depleted T cells, or PBMCs; the material itself was cDNA or gDNA.

Profiled with immunoSEQ multiplex PCR; TCRdb holds only in-frame clones, not every one. The sample holds around 200,000 clones, roughly 80% seen once. The chain couples TRBV21-1 to TRBJ2-7; the table assigns TRBD1, which was not confirmed against the DNA. TRBV21-1 is listed as a pseudogene. The sequenced material came from peripheral blood. This TCR was sampled from a man between 50 and 59 years old who had recovered from COVID-19. In nucleotides, the CDR3 is TGTGCCAGCAGCAAAGCGGGCTCCAAGGAACATTCCTACGAGCAGTACTTC. Translation: CASSKAGSKEHSYEQYF.